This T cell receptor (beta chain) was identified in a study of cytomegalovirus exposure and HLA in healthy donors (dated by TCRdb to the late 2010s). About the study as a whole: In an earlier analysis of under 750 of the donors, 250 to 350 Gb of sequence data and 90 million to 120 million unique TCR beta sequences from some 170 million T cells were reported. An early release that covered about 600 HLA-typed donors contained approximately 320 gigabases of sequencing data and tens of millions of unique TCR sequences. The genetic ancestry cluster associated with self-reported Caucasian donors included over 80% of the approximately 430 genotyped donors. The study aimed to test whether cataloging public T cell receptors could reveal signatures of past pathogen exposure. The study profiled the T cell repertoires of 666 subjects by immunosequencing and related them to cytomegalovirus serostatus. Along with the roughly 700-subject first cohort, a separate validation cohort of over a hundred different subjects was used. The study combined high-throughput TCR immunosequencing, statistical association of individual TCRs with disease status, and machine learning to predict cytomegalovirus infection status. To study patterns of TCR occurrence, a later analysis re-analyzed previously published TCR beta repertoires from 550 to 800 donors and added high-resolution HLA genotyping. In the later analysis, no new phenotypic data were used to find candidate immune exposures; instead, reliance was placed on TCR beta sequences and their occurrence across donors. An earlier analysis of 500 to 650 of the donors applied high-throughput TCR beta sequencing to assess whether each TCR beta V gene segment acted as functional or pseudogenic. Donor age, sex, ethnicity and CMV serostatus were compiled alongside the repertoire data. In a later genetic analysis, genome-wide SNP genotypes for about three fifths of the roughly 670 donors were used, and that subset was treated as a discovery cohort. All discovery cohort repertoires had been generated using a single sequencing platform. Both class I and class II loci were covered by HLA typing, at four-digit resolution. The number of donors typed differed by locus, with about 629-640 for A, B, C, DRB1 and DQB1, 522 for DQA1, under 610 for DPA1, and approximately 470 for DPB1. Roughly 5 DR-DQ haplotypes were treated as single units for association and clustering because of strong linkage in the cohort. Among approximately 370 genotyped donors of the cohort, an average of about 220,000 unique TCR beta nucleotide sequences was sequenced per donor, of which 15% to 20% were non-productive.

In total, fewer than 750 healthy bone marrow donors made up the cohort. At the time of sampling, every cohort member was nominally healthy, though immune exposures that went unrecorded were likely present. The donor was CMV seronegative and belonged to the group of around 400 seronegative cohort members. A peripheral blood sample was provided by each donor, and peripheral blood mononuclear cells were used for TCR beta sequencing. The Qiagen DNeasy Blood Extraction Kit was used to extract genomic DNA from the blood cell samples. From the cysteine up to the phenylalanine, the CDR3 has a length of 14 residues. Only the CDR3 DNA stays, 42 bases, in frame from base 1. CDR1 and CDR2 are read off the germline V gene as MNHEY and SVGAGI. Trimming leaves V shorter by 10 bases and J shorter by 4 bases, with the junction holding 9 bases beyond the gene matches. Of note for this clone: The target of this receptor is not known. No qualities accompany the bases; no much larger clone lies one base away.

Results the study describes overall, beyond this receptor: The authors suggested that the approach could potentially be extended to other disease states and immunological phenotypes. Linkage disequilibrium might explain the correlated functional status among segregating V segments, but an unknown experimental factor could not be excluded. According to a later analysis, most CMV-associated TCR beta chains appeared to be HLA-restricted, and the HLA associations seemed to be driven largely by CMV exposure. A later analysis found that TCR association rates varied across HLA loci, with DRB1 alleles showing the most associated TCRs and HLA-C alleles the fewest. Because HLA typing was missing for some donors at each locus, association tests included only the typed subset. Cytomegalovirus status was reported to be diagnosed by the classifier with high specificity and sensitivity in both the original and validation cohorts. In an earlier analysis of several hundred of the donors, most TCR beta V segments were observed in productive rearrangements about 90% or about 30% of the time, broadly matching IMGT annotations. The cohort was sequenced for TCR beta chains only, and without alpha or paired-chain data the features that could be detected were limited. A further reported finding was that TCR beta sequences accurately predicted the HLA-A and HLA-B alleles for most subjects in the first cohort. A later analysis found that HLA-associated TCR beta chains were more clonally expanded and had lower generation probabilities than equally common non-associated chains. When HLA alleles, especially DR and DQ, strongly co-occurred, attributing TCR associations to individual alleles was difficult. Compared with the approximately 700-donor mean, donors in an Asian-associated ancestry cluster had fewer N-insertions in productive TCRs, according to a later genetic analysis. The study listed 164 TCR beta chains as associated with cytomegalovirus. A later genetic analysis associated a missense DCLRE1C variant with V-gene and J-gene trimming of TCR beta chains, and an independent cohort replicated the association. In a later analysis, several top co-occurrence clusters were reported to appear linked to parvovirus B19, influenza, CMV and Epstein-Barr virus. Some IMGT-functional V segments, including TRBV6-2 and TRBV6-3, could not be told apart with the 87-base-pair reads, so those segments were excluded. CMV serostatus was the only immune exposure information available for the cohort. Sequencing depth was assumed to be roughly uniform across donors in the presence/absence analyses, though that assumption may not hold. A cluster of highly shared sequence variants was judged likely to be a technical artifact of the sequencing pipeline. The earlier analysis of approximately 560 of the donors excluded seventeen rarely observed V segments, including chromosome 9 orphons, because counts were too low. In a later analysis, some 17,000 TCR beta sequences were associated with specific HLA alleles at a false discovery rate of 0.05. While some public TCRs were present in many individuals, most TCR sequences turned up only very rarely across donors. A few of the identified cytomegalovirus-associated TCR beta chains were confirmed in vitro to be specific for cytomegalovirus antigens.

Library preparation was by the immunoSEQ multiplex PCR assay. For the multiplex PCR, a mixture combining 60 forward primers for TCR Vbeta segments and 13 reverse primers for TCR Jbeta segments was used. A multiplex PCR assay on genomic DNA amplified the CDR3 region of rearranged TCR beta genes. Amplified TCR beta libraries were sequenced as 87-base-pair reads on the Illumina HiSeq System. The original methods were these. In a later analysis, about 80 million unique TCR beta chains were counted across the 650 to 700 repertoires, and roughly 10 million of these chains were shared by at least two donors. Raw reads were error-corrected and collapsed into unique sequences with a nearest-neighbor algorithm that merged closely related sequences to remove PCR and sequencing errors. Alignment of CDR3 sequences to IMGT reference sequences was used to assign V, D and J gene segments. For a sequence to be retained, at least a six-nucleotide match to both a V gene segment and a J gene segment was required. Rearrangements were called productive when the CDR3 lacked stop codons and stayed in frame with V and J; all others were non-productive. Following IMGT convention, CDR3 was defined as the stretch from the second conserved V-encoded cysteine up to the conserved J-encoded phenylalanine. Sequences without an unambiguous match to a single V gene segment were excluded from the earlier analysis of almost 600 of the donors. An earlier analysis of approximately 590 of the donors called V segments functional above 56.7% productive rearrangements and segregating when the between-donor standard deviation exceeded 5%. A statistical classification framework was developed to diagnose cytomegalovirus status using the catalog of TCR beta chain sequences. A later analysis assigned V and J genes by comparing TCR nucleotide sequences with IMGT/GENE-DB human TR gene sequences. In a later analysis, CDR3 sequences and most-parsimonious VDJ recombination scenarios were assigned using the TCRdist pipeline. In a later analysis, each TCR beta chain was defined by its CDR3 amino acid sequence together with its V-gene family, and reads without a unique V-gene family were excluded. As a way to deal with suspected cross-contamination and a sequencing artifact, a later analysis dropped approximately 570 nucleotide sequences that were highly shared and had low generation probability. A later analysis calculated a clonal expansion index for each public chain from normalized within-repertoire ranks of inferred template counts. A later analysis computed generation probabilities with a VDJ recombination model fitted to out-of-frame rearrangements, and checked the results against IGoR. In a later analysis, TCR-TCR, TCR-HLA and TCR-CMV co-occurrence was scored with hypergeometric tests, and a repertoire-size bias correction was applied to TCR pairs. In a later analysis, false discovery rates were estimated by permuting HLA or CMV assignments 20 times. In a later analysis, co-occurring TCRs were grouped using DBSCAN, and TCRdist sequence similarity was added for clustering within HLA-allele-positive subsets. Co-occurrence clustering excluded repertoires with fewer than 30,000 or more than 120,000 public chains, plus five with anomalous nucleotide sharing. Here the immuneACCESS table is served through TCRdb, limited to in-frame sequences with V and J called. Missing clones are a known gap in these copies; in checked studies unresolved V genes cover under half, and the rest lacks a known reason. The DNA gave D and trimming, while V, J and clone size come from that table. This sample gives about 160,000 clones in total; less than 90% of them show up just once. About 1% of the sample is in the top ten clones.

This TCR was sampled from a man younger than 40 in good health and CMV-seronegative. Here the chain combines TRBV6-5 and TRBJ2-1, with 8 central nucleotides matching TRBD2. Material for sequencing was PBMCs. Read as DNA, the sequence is TGTGCCACCCAACCCTCGGGAGGGTACAATGAGCAGTTCTTC. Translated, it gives CATQPSGGYNEQFF.